Described below is a single TCR beta chain sequence and its context. This record belongs to a study of blood T cells in healthy people across ages. PCR was performed a second time for about 6 to 12 cycles using a sample-barcoded 5' primer and a J-beta primer mix. TCRdb re-analysed the 5' RACE reads in MiXCR, keeping a single row per CDR3 protein. The sample contains 1.5 million to 2 million distinct CDR3 sequences, roughly 30% of which appear only once. CDR3 length: 15 residues. Germline-derived CDR1 and CDR2 are WSHSY and SAAADI. The chain employs TRBV10-2 and TRBJ2-4, with 11 bases aligning to TRBD2. The DNA end is a closer match to TRBJ2-7, so the J assignment may be wrong. Material: blood. This receptor was taken from a woman in her 30s in good health. CDR3 DNA: TGCGCCAGCAGTGATGTGACTAGCGGGGAGTACGAGCAGTACTTC. This gives the protein CASSDVTSGEYEQYF.